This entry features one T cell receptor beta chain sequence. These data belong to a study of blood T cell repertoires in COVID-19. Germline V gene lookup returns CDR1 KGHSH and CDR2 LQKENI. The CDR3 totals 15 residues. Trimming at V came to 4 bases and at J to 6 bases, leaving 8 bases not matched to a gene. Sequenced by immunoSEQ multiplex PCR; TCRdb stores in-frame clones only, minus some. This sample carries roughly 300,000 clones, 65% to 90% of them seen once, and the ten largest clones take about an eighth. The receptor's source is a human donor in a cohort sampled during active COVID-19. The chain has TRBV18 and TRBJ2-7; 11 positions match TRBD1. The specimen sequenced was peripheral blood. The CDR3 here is CASSLGQGALVEQYF. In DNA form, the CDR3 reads TGTGCCAGCTCACTCGGACAGGGGGCATTGGTCGAGCAGTACTTC.